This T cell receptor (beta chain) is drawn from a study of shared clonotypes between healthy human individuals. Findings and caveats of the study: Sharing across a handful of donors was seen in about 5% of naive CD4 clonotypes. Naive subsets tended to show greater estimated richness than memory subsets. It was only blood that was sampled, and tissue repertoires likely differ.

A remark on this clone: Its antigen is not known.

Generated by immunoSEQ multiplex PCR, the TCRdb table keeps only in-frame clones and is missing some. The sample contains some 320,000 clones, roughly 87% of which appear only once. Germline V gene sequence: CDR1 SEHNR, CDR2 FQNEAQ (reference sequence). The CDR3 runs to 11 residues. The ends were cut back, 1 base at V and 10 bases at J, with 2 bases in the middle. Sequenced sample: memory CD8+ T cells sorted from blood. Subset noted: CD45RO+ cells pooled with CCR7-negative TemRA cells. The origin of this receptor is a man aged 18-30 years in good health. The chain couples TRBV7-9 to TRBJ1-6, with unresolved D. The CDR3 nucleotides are TGTGCCAGCAGCTTAGGCTCACCCCTCCACTTT. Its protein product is CASSLGSPLHF. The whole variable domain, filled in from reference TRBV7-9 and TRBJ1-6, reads DTGVSQNPRHKITKRGQNVTFRCDPISEHNRLYWYRQTLGQGPEFLTYFQNEAQLEKSRLLSDRFSAERPKGSFSTLEIQRTEQGDSAMYLCASSLGSPLHFGNGTRLTVT.